The TCR beta chain under discussion was sequenced for a study of OX40 agonist ivuxolimab in advanced cancers. The CDR3 is 14 residues long. Germline V CDR1 and CDR2: MNHEY, SMNVEV (reference sequence). The J segment lost 1 base and the V segment lost 5 bases, leaving 4 bases of the junction unmatched. Sequencing used immunoSEQ multiplex PCR; TCRdb keeps in-frame clones, though not all of them. The profile shows about 56,000 clones, 83% of them singletons. About this clone itself: The same CDR3 can be traced to other DNA sequences in this sample.

The source of this sequence is an adult with an advanced solid tumor such as melanoma, head and neck, liver or kidney cancer. The sequences come from CD4+ or CD8+ T cells sorted from blood, collected in a trial of the OX40 agonist ivuxolimab. The J gene is TRBJ1-1, the V gene TRBV27, with TRBD1 matching 7 bases. The chain's CDR3 is CASSTRTGNTEAFF. DNA for the CDR3: TGTGCCAGCAGTACCCGGACAGGGAACACTGAAGCTTTCTTT.